This T cell receptor (beta chain) emerged from a study of T cells after yellow fever vaccination. Turning to the study itself: With SMART-Seq v4 Ultra Low Input, the fractions containing low cell numbers were prepared. General study results and limits: Re-detected after boosting: most primary clones, more than 95% of CD4 and about 90% of CD8.

This clonotype was counted ten times or more. Antigen: not known. TCRdb re-called the 5' RACE reads with MiXCR, one entry per CDR3 protein. The data contain some 350,000 distinct CDR3 sequences, around 6.4% of them singletons. In germline, CDR1 is KGHSH, CDR2 LQKENI. Trimming shortened V by 6 bases and J by 4 bases, and 14 bases separated the two germline ends. There are 14 residues in the CDR3. This receptor was obtained from a man aged 30-40 years who received the YFV17D yellow fever vaccine. This chain links TRBV18 with TRBJ2-3; D is unresolved. The starting material was PBMCs, obtained 5 days after the yellow fever booster vaccination. CDR3 residues: CASSLGLAPDTQYF. The CDR3 coding sequence is TGTGCCAGCTCCCTGGGGTTGGCCCCAGATACGCAGTATTTT.